One T cell receptor beta chain is described in this entry. There is no known antigen for this receptor. Nothing much larger sits one base from this clone, and base qualities are not available. Trimming accounts for 6 bases at V and 2 bases at J, while the number of junction bases matched to no gene is 11. From a lookup of the germline V gene, CDR1 and CDR2 are MDHEN and SYDVKM. From the cysteine up to the phenylalanine, the CDR3 has a length of 16 residues. Only CDR3 DNA remains: 48 bases, in frame from the first base. The sample belongs to a study of early stage breast cancer tumors (dated by TCRdb to the late 2010s). For context, the study as a whole: Of the 15 to 20 invasive breast tumors, approximately 11 were found to be estrogen receptor-positive, progesterone receptor-positive and HER2-negative. Across all samples, about 2.9 million templates representing 1 million or so unique clonotypes were detected. About 65% of the 12 ER+/PR+/HER2- tumors were invasive ductal carcinomas, while the other four were invasive lobular carcinomas. A read coverage of roughly 10-fold per sample was achieved on average. The paper as a whole reports these results and caveats: Enriched TCRB sequences shared across patients were mostly commonly generated sequences, unlikely to play an important role in the tumor microenvironment. Sequencing bulk genomic DNA from unsorted cells could not capture chain pairing or functional markers like CD4, CD8 and FOXP3. Because the cohort was small, a breakdown by tumor subtype could not be done. Greater similarity was observed between blood and normal breast repertoires than between blood and tumor repertoires, and tumor was distinguished from normal in about 90% of the 16 patients when each tissue was compared with blood. Compared with adjacent normal breast tissue, tumors had roughly 2.5-fold higher T cell density and higher clonality.

Taken from around 2-4 cm away from the tumor, the adjacent normal breast tissue was rinsed with PBS and kept in prechilled RNAlater. Because normal breast tissue has high lipid content and low cell density, roughly 95-300 mg of normal breast tissue was often needed to obtain enough DNA. The study profiled bulk TCR beta-chain repertoires in matched peripheral blood, tumor and adjacent normal breast tissue taken from approximately 15 patients with early-stage breast cancer. Genomic DNA was extracted with the Qiagen AllPrep DNA/RNA Mini kit. Every sample was amplified as two independent genomic DNA replicates, using approximately 550 ng for blood and about 1.6 ug for tumor or normal breast. Following the manufacturer's instructions, the ImmunoSeq Intro kit was used to carry out TCRB sequencing on genomic DNA. For absolute quantification, the 31-cycle multiplex PCR included proprietary primers along with spike-in control sequences. Single-end 150-bp reads were used to sequence an 87-bp fragment spanning the CDR3 plus the flanking V and J genes. Seven samples, each with two replicates, were multiplexed per lane of an Illumina MiSeq using version 3.0 chemistry. Per the original workflow: The vendor's proprietary pipeline processed the raw data and merged both replicates into a single result for each sample. To define clonotypes, the study grouped productive rearrangements that shared the V-gene family, CDR3 amino acid sequence and J-gene segment. Clonality was calculated as 1 minus the normalized Shannon entropy (Pielou evenness) of TCRB abundances. T cell density was estimated by dividing total templates by the number of input cells inferred from the DNA input amount. Recon was used with default parameters to estimate total repertoire diversity and clonality. Clonotypes with over 0.1% abundance in tumor and at least 32-fold higher abundance in tumor than in normal breast were defined as tumor-enriched. TCRdb took over this immuneACCESS table, retaining in-frame rearrangements with V and J assigned. Such tables are incomplete; in checked studies, under half of the missing clones stem from an unresolved V gene, and the remainder is unexplained. V and J calls and clone size follow that table, whereas D and trimming were derived from the DNA. The sample table contains 8,000 to 9,500 clones; only one count was recorded for around 77% of them. The top ten clones comprise 8.5% to 9% of the sample.

Sequencing was carried out using normal breast tissue next to the tumor. The clonotype was recovered from a person between 60 and 69 years old with breast cancer. This chain joins TRBV28 to TRBJ2-7; 9 central bases correspond to TRBD2. The DNA reads as follows: TGTGCCAGCAGCTTACCCAGGACTAGCGCCGCCTACGAGCAGTACTTC. This encodes CASSLPRTSAAYEQYF.